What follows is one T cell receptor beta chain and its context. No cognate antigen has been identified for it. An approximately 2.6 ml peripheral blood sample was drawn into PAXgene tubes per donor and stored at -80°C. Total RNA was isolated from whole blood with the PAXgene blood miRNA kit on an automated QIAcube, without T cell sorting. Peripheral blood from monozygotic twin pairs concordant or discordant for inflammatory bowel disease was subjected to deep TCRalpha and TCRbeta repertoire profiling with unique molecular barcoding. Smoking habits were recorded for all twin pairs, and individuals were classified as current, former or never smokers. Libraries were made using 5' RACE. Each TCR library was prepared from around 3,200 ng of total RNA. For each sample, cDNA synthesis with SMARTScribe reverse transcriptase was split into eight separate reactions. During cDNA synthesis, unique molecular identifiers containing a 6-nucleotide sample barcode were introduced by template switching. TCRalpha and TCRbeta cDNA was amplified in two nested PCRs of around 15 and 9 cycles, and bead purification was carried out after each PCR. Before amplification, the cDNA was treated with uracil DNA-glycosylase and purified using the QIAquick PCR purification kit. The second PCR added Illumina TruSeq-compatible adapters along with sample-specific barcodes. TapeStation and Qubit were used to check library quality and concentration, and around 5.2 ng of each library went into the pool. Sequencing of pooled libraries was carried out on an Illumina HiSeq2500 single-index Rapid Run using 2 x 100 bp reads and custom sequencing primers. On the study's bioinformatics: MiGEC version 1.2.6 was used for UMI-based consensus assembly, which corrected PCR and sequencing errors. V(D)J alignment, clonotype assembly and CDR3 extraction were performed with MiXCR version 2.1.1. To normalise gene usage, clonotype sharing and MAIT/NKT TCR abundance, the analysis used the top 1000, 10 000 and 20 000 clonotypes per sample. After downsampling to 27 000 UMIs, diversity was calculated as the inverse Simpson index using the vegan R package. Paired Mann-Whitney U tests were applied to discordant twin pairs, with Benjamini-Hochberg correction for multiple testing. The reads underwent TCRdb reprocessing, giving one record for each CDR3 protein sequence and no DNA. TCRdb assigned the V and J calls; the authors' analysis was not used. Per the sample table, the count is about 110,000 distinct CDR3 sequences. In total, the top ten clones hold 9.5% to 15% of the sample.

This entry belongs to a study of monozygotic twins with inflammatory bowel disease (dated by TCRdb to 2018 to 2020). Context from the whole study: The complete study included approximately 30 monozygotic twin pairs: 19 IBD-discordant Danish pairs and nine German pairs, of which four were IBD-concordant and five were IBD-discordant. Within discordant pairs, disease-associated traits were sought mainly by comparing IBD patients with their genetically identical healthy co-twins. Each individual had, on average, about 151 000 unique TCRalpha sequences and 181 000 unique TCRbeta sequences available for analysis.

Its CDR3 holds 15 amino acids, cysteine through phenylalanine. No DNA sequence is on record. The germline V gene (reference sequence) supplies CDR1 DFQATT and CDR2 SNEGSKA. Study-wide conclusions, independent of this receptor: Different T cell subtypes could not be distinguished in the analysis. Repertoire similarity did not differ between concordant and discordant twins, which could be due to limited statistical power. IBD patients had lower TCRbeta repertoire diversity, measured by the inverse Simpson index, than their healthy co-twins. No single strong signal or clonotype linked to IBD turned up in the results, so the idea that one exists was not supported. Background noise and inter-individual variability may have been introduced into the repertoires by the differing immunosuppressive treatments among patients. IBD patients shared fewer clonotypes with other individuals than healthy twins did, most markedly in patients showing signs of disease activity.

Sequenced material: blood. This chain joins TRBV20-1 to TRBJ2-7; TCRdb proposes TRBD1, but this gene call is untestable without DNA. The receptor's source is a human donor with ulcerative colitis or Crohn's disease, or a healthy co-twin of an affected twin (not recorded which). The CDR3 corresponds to CSARDWEPLSYEQYF.